The rows below give T cell receptor beta chains drawn from one sample of a study of shared clonotypes between healthy human individuals. Method: immunoSEQ multiplex PCR; TCRdb's copy keeps in-frame clones and lacks some. The sample comprises under 1,900,000 clones, approximately 98.5% of which are singletons, and 0.36% rests with the top ten. The source material was naive CD4+ T cells sorted from blood. The receptors come from a man aged 30 to 45 in good health. Both conserved end residues are part of each CDR3. D genes are given only for firm matches. Only part of the rows carry a size: once, few, many, or a class if the clone is expanded.

J gene: TRBJ2-2
clone size: once
D gene: .
V gene: TRBV9
CDR3 DNA: TGTGCCAGCAGCGTAACGCAGCGTCACACCGGGGAGCTGTTTTTT
CDR3 protein: CASSVTQRHTGELFF

J gene: TRBJ2-1
clone size: .
D gene: TRBD2
V gene: TRBV5-6
CDR3 DNA: TGTGCCAGCTCTAGGGATGGGACTAGCCGCCGTTACAATGAGCAGTTCTTC
CDR3 protein: CASSRDGTSRRYNEQFF

J gene: TRBJ1-5
clone size: .
D gene: .
V gene: TRBV19
CDR3 DNA: TGTGCCAGTAGTATAAGGCTCCATAGTGATCAGCCCCAGCATTTT
CDR3 protein: CASSIRLHSDQPQHF

J gene: TRBJ1-2
clone size: few
D gene: .
V gene: TRBV11-2
CDR3 DNA: TGTGCCAGCAGCTTAGGGCTGAACTATGGCTACACCTTC
CDR3 protein: CASSLGLNYGYTF

J gene: TRBJ2-1
clone size: once
D gene: TRBD1
V gene: TRBV6-5
CDR3 DNA: TGTGCCAGCAGTTACGGGGGACAGGTACGGAATGAGCAGTTCTTC
CDR3 protein: CASSYGGQVRNEQFF

J gene: TRBJ2-2
clone size: .
D gene: .
V gene: TRBV30
CDR3 DNA: TGTGCCTGGTTCTCGGGGAGTAGGTTGGGCGGGGAGCTGTTTTTT
CDR3 protein: CAWFSGSRLGGELFF

J gene: TRBJ2-1
clone size: .
D gene: .
V gene: TRBV9
CDR3 DNA: TGTGCCAGCAGCGCAACCCACCGGTACAATGAGCAGTTCTTC
CDR3 protein: CASSATHRYNEQFF

J gene: TRBJ1-2
clone size: .
D gene: TRBD1
V gene: TRBV29-1
CDR3 DNA: TGCAGCGTTGGAAGGGGCGCGCAGGGGGTAAACTATGGCTACACCTTC
CDR3 protein: CSVGRGAQGVNYGYTF

J gene: TRBJ1-2
clone size: .
D gene: .
V gene: TRBV11-2
CDR3 DNA: TGTGCCAGCAGCTTAGAAGGGCGCGGCTACACCTTC
CDR3 protein: CASSLEGRGYTF

J gene: TRBJ2-5
clone size: .
D gene: TRBD2
V gene: TRBV11-2
CDR3 DNA: TGTGCCAGCAGCAGGACTAGCGGGGGATATGGAGAGACCCAGTACTTC
CDR3 protein: CASSRTSGGYGETQYF

J gene: TRBJ2-3
clone size: .
D gene: TRBD2
V gene: TRBV28
CDR3 DNA: TGTGCCAGCAGTTTATCTCTGGCTAGCGGGAGCTACACAGATACGCAGTATTTT
CDR3 protein: CASSLSLASGSYTDTQYF

J gene: TRBJ2-3
clone size: .
D gene: .
V gene: TRBV7-7
CDR3 DNA: TGTGCCAGCAGCCCGACTAGGTCGAGCACAGATACGCAGTATTTT
CDR3 protein: CASSPTRSSTDTQYF

J gene: TRBJ2-3
clone size: .
D gene: .
V gene: TRBV11-3
CDR3 DNA: TGTGCCAGCAGCCGCGGGGGCACAGATACGCAGTATTTT
CDR3 protein: CASSRGGTDTQYF

J gene: TRBJ2-5
clone size: .
D gene: TRBD2
V gene: TRBV11-3
CDR3 DNA: TGTGCCAGCAGCTTAGGTCCCCCCATCGGAACTAGCGGGGACCAAGAGACCCAGTACTTC
CDR3 protein: CASSLGPPIGTSGDQETQYF

J gene: TRBJ1-1
clone size: .
D gene: .
V gene: TRBV18
CDR3 DNA: TGTGCCAGCTCACCACCAGGGAGACCAAACACTGAAGCTTTCTTT
CDR3 protein: CASSPPGRPNTEAFF

J gene: TRBJ1-1
clone size: .
D gene: .
V gene: TRBV2
CDR3 DNA: TGTGCCAGCAGTGGAGAGAACACTGAAGCTTTCTTT
CDR3 protein: CASSGENTEAFF

J gene: TRBJ2-1
clone size: .
D gene: TRBD2
V gene: TRBV6-5
CDR3 DNA: TGTGCCAGCAGTTCCCTTAGCGGGATTACCTACAATGAGCAGTTCTTC
CDR3 protein: CASSSLSGITYNEQFF

J gene: TRBJ2-2
clone size: .
D gene: .
V gene: TRBV5-1
CDR3 DNA: TGCGCCAGCAGCTTAGTAGGGGGTCACACCGGGGAGCTGTTTTTT
CDR3 protein: CASSLVGGHTGELFF

J gene: TRBJ2-5
clone size: .
D gene: TRBD2
V gene: TRBV7-8
CDR3 DNA: TGTGCCAGCCGGGAGGTGGGGACCCAGTACTTC
CDR3 protein: CASREVGTQYF

J gene: TRBJ2-2
clone size: .
D gene: .
V gene: TRBV5-1
CDR3 DNA: TGCGCCAGCAGCTGGGGGGGCCTGTCCCCCACCGGGGAGCTGTTTTTT
CDR3 protein: CASSWGGLSPTGELFF

J gene: TRBJ2-1
clone size: .
D gene: .
V gene: TRBV13
CDR3 DNA: TGTGCCAGCGGGAGAACGCCGGAAGGGCAGTTCTTC
CDR3 protein: CASGRTPEGQFF

J gene: TRBJ1-5
clone size: .
D gene: TRBD1
V gene: TRBV30
CDR3 DNA: TGTGCCTGGAGCGCACAGGGGTATAGCAATCAGCCCCAGCATTTT
CDR3 protein: CAWSAQGYSNQPQHF

J gene: TRBJ2-7
clone size: .
D gene: .
V gene: TRBV6-5
CDR3 DNA: TGTGCCAGCAGTTACGGTAGAGGGGCCCTCTCCTACGAGCAGTACTTC
CDR3 protein: CASSYGRGALSYEQYF

J gene: TRBJ1-1
clone size: .
D gene: .
V gene: TRBV11-2
CDR3 DNA: TGTGCCAGCAGCTTATCGAGGGCCGGCACTGAAGCTTTCTTT
CDR3 protein: CASSLSRAGTEAFF

J gene: TRBJ2-7
clone size: .
D gene: TRBD2
V gene: TRBV5-4
CDR3 DNA: TGTGCCAGCAGCTTGGGCGGACTAGCGGGAGGGAGCTCCTACGAGCAGTACTTC
CDR3 protein: CASSLGGLAGGSSYEQYF

J gene: TRBJ2-2
clone size: .
D gene: TRBD2
V gene: TRBV4-2
CDR3 DNA: TGTGCCAGCAGCCAAGGGGCTAGCGGAGCCACCGGGGAGCTGTTTTTT
CDR3 protein: CASSQGASGATGELFF

J gene: TRBJ2-3
clone size: .
D gene: TRBD1
V gene: TRBV2
CDR3 DNA: TGTGCCAGCAGCCCGGACAGGGGGGCAGATACGCAGTATTTT
CDR3 protein: CASSPDRGADTQYF